The 25 T cell receptor beta chains in this list originate from one sample, sequenced in a study of technical replicates of blood from a few donors. Sequencing was performed with immunoSEQ multiplex PCR; in TCRdb, only in-frame clones are kept and a portion is missing. The repertoire holds almost 70,000 clones, with roughly 92% as singletons. Input material: T cells isolated from PBMCs. The receptors come from a human donor in good health.

The V call is TRBV7-9, the J call TRBJ1-3; D unresolved. The CDR3 consists of 15 residues. The V gene's germline CDR1 is SEHNR and CDR2 FQNEAQ (reference sequence). V was pared by 3 bases and J by 0 bases, with 9 bases between. This CDR3 is CASSLSTNSGNTIYF. The CDR3 DNA is TGTGCCAGCAGCTTGAGCACGAACTCTGGAAACACCATATATTTT.

The CDR3 DNA is TGTGCCAGTAGTATCCCCGTGCAGAGGACTAACTATGGCTACACCTTC. Residues: CASSIPVQRTNYGYTF. The chain uses TRBV19 and TRBJ1-2, with D uncertain. CDR1 is LNHDA, CDR2 SQIVND, per germline (reference sequence). V dropped 3 bases and J dropped 0 bases, with 14 bases sitting between them. The CDR3 consists of 16 residues.

V usage is TRBV9 and J usage is TRBJ2-3, with 10 bases matching TRBD2. The CDR3 sequence is 18 residues long. The germline CDR1 and CDR2 sequences are SGDLS and YYNGEE. V shed 0 bases and J 2 bases; nucleotides not matched to a gene: 9. CDR3 sequence (DNA): TGTGCCAGCAGCGTAGGGAAAGGGACTAGCGAGTCCACAGATACGCAGTATTTT. Translating it yields CASSVGKGTSESTDTQYF.

The genes are TRBV27 and TRBJ2-6, with D maybe TRBD1 (6 bases). The germline V gene encodes CDR1 MNHEY and CDR2 SMNVEV (reference sequence). This CDR3 has 16 amino acids. V shed 6 bases and J shed 0 bases, with 12 bases lying between them. CDR3 nucleotide sequence: TGTGCCAGCAGCCAACTAGGGGGCTCTGGGGCCAACGTCCTGACTTTC. It codes for CASSQLGGSGANVLTF.

The chain uses TRBV11-2 and TRBJ1-2; D gene unclear. Germline lookup yields CDR1 SGHAT and CDR2 FQNNGV. This CDR3 is 15 amino acids long. V gave up 0 bases and J gave up 4 bases, with 12 bases separating them. The CDR3: CASSLEVGSPYGYTF. CDR3 coding DNA: TGTGCCAGCAGCTTAGAGGTGGGGAGCCCCTATGGCTACACCTTC. The complete variable domain, with remaining parts taken from reference TRBV11-2 and TRBJ1-2, reads EAGVAQSPRYKIIEKRQSVAFWCNPISGHATLYWYQQILGQGPKLLIQFQNNGVVDDSQLPKDRFSAERLKGVDSTLKIQPAKLEDSAVYLCASSLEVGSPYGYTFGSGTRLTVV.

This sequence joins TRBV5-6 and TRBJ2-1; TRBD2 matches at 7 bases. V gave up 0 bases and J gave up 2 bases; unmatched junction bases: 5. Germline V gene sequence: CDR1 SGHDT, CDR2 YYEEEE. The CDR3 is 16 amino acids. CDR3 in DNA: TGTGCCAGCAGCTTGGGGGACTACAGACCCTACAATGAGCAGTTCTTC. This gives the protein CASSLGDYRPYNEQFF.

This chain links TRBV7-9 with TRBJ1-5; D perhaps matches TRBD1 (5 bases). Trimming shortened V by 5 bases and J by 5 bases, and 13 bases separated the two germline ends. Germline assignment: CDR1 SEHNR and CDR2 FQNEAQ (reference sequence). The CDR3 is made up of 14 amino acids. The CDR3 loop reads CASSIGTFDQPQHF. For the CDR3, the DNA is TGTGCCAGCAGCATAGGGACTTTTGATCAGCCCCAGCATTTT.

The chain is built from TRBV6-1 and TRBJ2-1, with 12 bases fitting TRBD2. CDR1 and CDR2 from the germline V gene are MNHNS and SASEGT. V shed 6 bases and J 7 bases; nucleotides not matched to a gene: 7. The CDR3 length is 15 residues. CDR3 loop: CASSGLAGPINEQFF. As DNA, the CDR3 is TGTGCCAGCAGCGGACTAGCGGGACCCATTAATGAGCAGTTCTTC.

V usage is TRBV7-9 and J usage is TRBJ1-3; D perhaps matches TRBD1 (5 bases). The CDR3 is made up of 16 amino acids. Looked up from germline, CDR1 is SEHNR and CDR2 is FQNEAQ (reference sequence). V lost 8 bases to trimming and J lost 4 bases, with 21 bases between them. CDR3 nucleotides: TGTGCCAGCCTCCAATATGGTGGGACTACGGGAAACACCATATATTTT. Encoded protein: CASLQYGGTTGNTIYF.

The chain couples TRBV9 to TRBJ2-3, with 7 bases fitting TRBD2. This CDR3 has 15 amino acids. The trim removed 3 bases at V and 4 bases at J, leaving 8 bases unmatched. The germline CDR1 and CDR2 sequences are SGDLS and YYNGEE. CDR3 in DNA: TGTGCCAGCAGCGGAACCGGCGGGAGCGCAGATACGCAGTATTTT. Its protein is CASSGTGGSADTQYF.

This sequence joins TRBV5-6 and TRBJ1-2; 9 bases match TRBD1. V was clipped by 3 bases and J by 5 bases; unmatched bases: 14. Germline V gives CDR1 SGHDT, CDR2 YYEEEE. This CDR3 has 17 residues. CDR3 DNA: TGTGCCAGCAGCTACTGGGACAGGGCACTAACTGAGTATGGCTACACCTTC. Protein product: CASSYWDRALTEYGYTF.

The genes are TRBV12-2 and TRBJ2-7; the table's TRBD1 call for D was not verified on the DNA. TRBV12-2 is recorded as a pseudogene. The length of the CDR3 is 10 residues. This CDR3 is CARQGNEQYF. CDR3 nucleotide sequence: TGTGCAAGACAGGGCAACGAGCAGTACTTC.

The chain uses TRBV28 and TRBJ1-5; D gene uncertain. The V gene lost 2 bases and the J gene lost 2 bases, with 10 bases spanning the gap. The CDR3 is 15 residues long. Per germline, CDR1 MDHEN and CDR2 SYDVKM. Here the CDR3 DNA reads TGTGCCAGCAGTTTAGGCCAGGTGGGCAATCAGCCCCAGCATTTT. Amino acids: CASSLGQVGNQPQHF.

The CDR3, as DNA: TGCGCCAGCAGCCAGGGTTCAGGGCTCACCGGGGAGCTGTTTTTT. Its translation: CASSQGSGLTGELFF. The chain uses TRBV5-1 and TRBJ2-2, with a weak D call TRBD1 (5 bases). Per the germline V gene, CDR1 is SGHRS and CDR2 is YFSETQ. There are 15 residues in the CDR3. Trimming shortened V by 4 bases and J by 4 bases, and 14 bases separated the two germline ends.

The gene calls are TRBV13 and TRBJ1-5, with 11 bases fitting TRBD1. Germline lookup yields CDR1 PRHDT and CDR2 FYEKMQ (reference sequence). The CDR3 runs 15 residues. The ends lost 9 bases at V and 7 bases at J; junction bases unmatched: 11. CDR3 sequence: CARGEGQGVGQPQHF. The CDR3 nucleotides are TGTGCCAGAGGAGAGGGACAGGGGGTAGGACAGCCCCAGCATTTT.

The V and J genes are TRBV6-6 and TRBJ2-7; 7 nucleotides align to TRBD1. CDR3 size: 15 residues. Germline V CDR1 and CDR2: MNHNY, SVGAGI (reference sequence). V lost 1 base and J lost 1; bases outside the gene matches: 4. CDR3 in amino acids: CASSYWGTESYEQYF. The CDR3 DNA sequence: TGTGCCAGCAGTTACTGGGGGACAGAGTCCTACGAGCAGTACTTC.

The chain uses TRBV23-1 and TRBJ2-3; 10 nucleotides line up with TRBD2. TRBV23-1 is given ORF status, its function remaining uncertain. J gave up 4 bases and V 0 bases, and 4 bases lay outside the gene matches. The CDR3 is made up of 16 amino acids. CDR3 in DNA: TGCGCCAGCAGTCAATCAGCGGGAGGGGTCCCAGATACGCAGTATTTT. Translating it yields CASSQSAGGVPDTQYF.

This clone was detected only once. V is TRBV6-6 and J is TRBJ2-4, with D tentatively TRBD2 (6 bases). The CDR3 covers 15 residues. Germline values: CDR1 MNHNY, CDR2 SVGAGI (reference sequence). Trimming removed 3 bases at V and 8 bases at J, with 17 bases between. The CDR3 DNA is TGTGCCAGCAGTTATGGGCGTGGGAGGATTGACATTCAGTACTTC. Amino acid sequence: CASSYGRGRIDIQYF.

V gene TRBV7-8 combines with J gene TRBJ2-5; TRBD2 agrees at 8 bases. The V segment lost 2 bases and the J segment 4 bases; nucleotides outside the gene matches: 9. Germline CDR1 reads SGHVS; CDR2 reads FQNEAQ. This CDR3 comprises 16 residues. CDR3 sequence (DNA): TGTGCCAGCAGCTTACGGGGACTAGACTATTCAGAGACCCAGTACTTC. This sequence encodes CASSLRGLDYSETQYF.

The chain employs TRBV7-9 and TRBJ1-1; 9 bases agree with TRBD1. This CDR3 is 16 amino acids long. V shed 5 bases, J shed 10 bases, and the junction held 17 bases outside the gene matches. From germline, CDR1 is SEHNR and CDR2 FQNEAQ (reference sequence). The CDR3 loop reads CASSPLPGDRGFGAFF. CDR3 in DNA: TGTGCCAGCAGCCCCCTACCCGGTGACAGGGGGTTCGGAGCTTTCTTT.

In its sample, this clone was seen once. CDR3 in DNA: TGCGCCAGCAGTTCCGGACAGGGGACAGATACGCAGTATTTT. Protein product: CASSSGQGTDTQYF. V gene TRBV23-1 combines with J gene TRBJ2-3; the match to TRBD1 covers 9 bases. TRBV23-1 is classed as an ORF, of uncertain function. CDR3 length equals 14 residues. Losses at the gene ends were 5 bases for V and 3 bases for J; bases not matched to a gene: 3.

This sequence joins TRBV7-3 and TRBJ2-1; 9 nucleotides line up with TRBD1. From germline, CDR1 is SGHTA and CDR2 FQGTGA. The CDR3 is 16 amino acids. V lost 5 bases, J lost 7 bases, and 12 bases stayed unmatched. Here the CDR3 DNA reads TGTGCCAGCAGCGCGACCGGGACAGGGCGGGGGAATGAGCAGTTCTTC. It encodes CASSATGTGRGNEQFF. Full variable domain (rest looked up from reference TRBV7-3 and TRBJ2-1): GAGVSQTPSNKVTEKGKYVELRCDPISGHTALYWYRQSLGQGPEFLIYFQGTGAADDSGLPNDRFFAVRPEGSVSTLKIQRTERGDSAVYLCASSATGTGRGNEQFFGPGTRLTVL.

The V call is TRBV6-4, the J call TRBJ1-2, with 7 bases fitting TRBD1. Germline CDR1 MRHNA, CDR2 SNTAGT. Trimming cost V 3 bases and J 5 bases; bases outside gene matches: 3. The CDR3 sequence is 13 residues long. CDR3 amino acids: CASSDMTGYGYTF. Here the CDR3 DNA reads TGTGCCAGCAGTGATATGACAGGGTATGGCTACACCTTC.

The chain uses TRBV30 and TRBJ2-1; no reliable D call. In germline, CDR1 is GTSNPN, CDR2 SVGIG (reference sequence). Between the trimmed V and J ends, which lost 4 bases and 5 bases, there was a span of 12 bases. The CDR3 is 13 residues long. The CDR3 sequence is CAWIGRGDNEQFF. The CDR3 region has the DNA TGTGCCTGGATCGGAAGAGGAGACAATGAGCAGTTCTTC.

V and J are TRBV19 and TRBJ1-5; a possible D gene is TRBD1 (6 bases). This CDR3 is 15 amino acids long. The germline V gene has CDR1 LNHDA and CDR2 SQIVND (reference sequence). Deletions cut 1 base from V and 1 base from J, with 8 bases between. The CDR3 nucleotides read TGTGCCAGTAGTATAGGGGGGGGCAGCAATCAGCCCCAGCATTTT. Translation: CASSIGGGSNQPQHF. Drawing the rest from reference TRBV19 and TRBJ1-5, the complete variable domain is DGGITQSPKYLFRKEGQNVTLSCEQNLNHDAMYWYRQDPGQGLRLIYYSQIVNDFQKGDIAEGYSVSREKKESFPLTVTSAQKNPTAFYLCASSIGGGSNQPQHFGDGTRLSIL.